Below are 28 T cell receptor beta chains sequenced from a single sample in a study of T cells in localized non-small cell lung cancer. Only in-frame clones appear in the TCRdb table, and some are missing; sequencing was by immunoSEQ multiplex PCR. The sample includes roughly 30,000 clones, about 91% of them seen just once. Material: PBMCs, obtained before any cancer treatment. The receptors were gathered from a man aged 35 to 69 with stage II lung adenocarcinoma.

The CDR3 nucleotides are TGTGCCAGCAGCCTAGAGACTAGCGGGCAGCCCACAGATACGCAGTATTTT. Protein product: CASSLETSGQPTDTQYF. The rearrangement joins TRBV7-2 to TRBJ2-3, with TRBD2 matching over 10 bases. The junction had 10 bases not matched to a gene; V was cut back by 5 bases and J by 2 bases. The CDR3 totals 17 residues. Germline V lookup: CDR1 SGHTA, CDR2 FQGNSA.

This clone was observed a single time. The chain carries TRBV28 and TRBJ1-2; 7 bases agree with TRBD1. This CDR3 is built from 15 residues. J lost 4 bases, V lost 3 bases, and 8 bases had no gene match. Germline CDR1 reads MDHEN; CDR2 reads SYDVKM. CDR3 nucleotides: TGTGCCAGCAGTTTTCCCTACGGGACAGCCTATGGCTACACCTTC. As protein: CASSFPYGTAYGYTF.

The chain links TRBV9 to TRBJ2-7, with 7 bases aligning to TRBD2. The CDR3 sequence is 16 residues long. Germline loops: CDR1 SGDLS, CDR2 YYNGEE. J gave up 3 bases and V 4 bases, and 13 bases lay outside the gene matches. The CDR3 here is CASSPGGSSGLYEQYF. CDR3 sequence (DNA): TGTGCCAGCAGCCCCGGGGGGTCTAGCGGACTCTACGAGCAGTACTTC. Looking up the rest from reference TRBV9 and TRBJ2-7 gives the full variable domain: DSGVTQTPKHLITATGQRVTLRCSPRSGDLSVYWYQQSLDQGLQFLIQYYNGEERAKGNILERFSAQQFPDLHSELNLSSLELGDSALYFCASSPGGSSGLYEQYFGPGTRLTVT.

V is TRBV7-2 and J is TRBJ1-5; D gene uncertain. Trimming shortened V by 6 bases and J by 3 bases, and 15 bases separated the two germline ends. The CDR3 totals 15 residues. Germline V gene lookup returns CDR1 SGHTA and CDR2 FQGNSA. Here the CDR3 reads CASSPGSGFNQPQHF. CDR3 DNA: TGTGCCAGCAGTCCGGGGTCTGGTTTCAATCAGCCCCAGCATTTT.

The chain employs TRBV6-1 and TRBJ1-1; D call uncertain. The CDR3 totals 13 residues. Germline lookup yields CDR1 MNHNS and CDR2 SASEGT. Deletions cut 1 base from V and 7 bases from J, with 10 bases between. The CDR3 is CASSEVLGGEAFF. The CDR3 DNA reads TGTGCCAGCAGTGAAGTACTGGGAGGTGAAGCTTTCTTT.

The chain couples TRBV27 to TRBJ2-7, with a possible D match to TRBD2 (6 bases). The V gene's germline CDR1 is MNHEY and CDR2 SMNVEV (reference sequence). V was cut by 2 bases and J by 3 bases, with 11 bases left in between. This CDR3 is built from 14 residues. The CDR3 is CASSLSGYLYEQYF. The CDR3 DNA reads as TGTGCCAGCAGTTTAAGCGGGTATCTCTACGAGCAGTACTTC.

Regarding this clone: Sequence at one end of the junction differs from germline and may be a read error. This chain links TRBV5-6 with TRBJ1-2, with 9 bases that match TRBD1. Per the germline V gene, CDR1 is SGHDT and CDR2 is YYEEEE. The length of the CDR3 is 17 residues. The DNA of the CDR3 is TGTGCCAGCAGCGAGACAGGGGGACTCCTGGCTAACCATGGCTACACCTTC. This translates into CASSETGGLLANHGYTF.

The chain couples TRBV9 to TRBJ2-1, with D perhaps TRBD1 (6 bases). Germline V gives CDR1 SGDLS, CDR2 YYNGEE. Trimming cost V 5 bases and J 7 bases, with 16 bases left between them. This CDR3 is 14 amino acids long. The CDR3 DNA reads as TGTGCCAGCAGTGCCGGTCAGGGGCTAAATGAGCAGTTCTTC. It is translated as CASSAGQGLNEQFF.

V usage is TRBV9 and J usage is TRBJ2-1; 11 nucleotides agree with TRBD2. The CDR3 sequence is 15 residues long. Germline V gene lookup returns CDR1 SGDLS and CDR2 YYNGEE. V gave up 3 bases and J gave up 9 bases; unmatched junction bases: 8. The CDR3 sequence: CASSGTSGSLVEQFF. CDR3 in DNA: TGTGCCAGCAGCGGAACTAGCGGGAGTCTTGTTGAGCAGTTCTTC. The whole variable domain, remainder taken from reference TRBV9 and TRBJ2-1, is DSGVTQTPKHLITATGQRVTLRCSPRSGDLSVYWYQQSLDQGLQFLIQYYNGEERAKGNILERFSAQQFPDLHSELNLSSLELGDSALYFCASSGTSGSLVEQFFGPGTRLTVL.

This clone was recorded once. The genes are TRBV19 and TRBJ2-1; 11 bases fit TRBD2. V trimming: 7 bases; J trimming: 3 bases; junction bases outside the gene matches: 5. Germline V CDR1 and CDR2: LNHDA, SQIVND (reference sequence). The CDR3 has 15 residues. The CDR3 DNA reads as TGTGCCAGTATAGAGGGGACTAGCGGCTACAATGAGCAGTTCTTC. Its translation: CASIEGTSGYNEQFF.

This chain uses TRBV28 with TRBJ2-4; possibly TRBD1 for D (6 bases). Germline lookup yields CDR1 MDHEN and CDR2 SYDVKM. CDR3 length: 16 residues. V lost 6 bases and J lost 0, with 15 bases in between. The CDR3 loop reads CASRETGYLAKNIQYF. For the CDR3, the DNA is TGTGCCAGCAGAGAAACAGGGTACCTAGCCAAAAACATTCAGTACTTC. The full variable domain, completed using reference TRBV28 and TRBJ2-4, is DVKVTQSSRYLVKRTGEKVFLECVQDMDHENMFWYRQDPGLGLRLIYFSYDVKMKEKGDIPEGYSVSREKKERFSLILESASTNQTSMYLCASRETGYLAKNIQYFGAGTRLSVL.

This clone was observed a single time. The chain recombines TRBV19 with TRBJ2-1; 11 bases match TRBD2. The trim removed 9 bases at V and 8 bases at J, leaving 15 bases unmatched. CDR1 and CDR2 from the germline V gene are LNHDA and SQIVND (reference sequence). This CDR3 spans 16 amino acids. The CDR3 nucleotides read TGTGCCAGCGACCTAACTAGCGGGAGAAACTTCGATGAGCAGTTCTTC. Translating it yields CASDLTSGRNFDEQFF.

This clone has more than one count but fewer than ten. The V call is TRBV14, the J call TRBJ2-7; 7 bases are a match to TRBD1. The V gene end was trimmed by 0 bases and the J gene end by 7 bases; junction bases not matched to a gene: 6. The CDR3 is made up of 14 amino acids. Germline V lookup: CDR1 SGHDN, CDR2 FVKESK. The DNA for the CDR3 is TGTGCCAGCAGCCAAGATTTAACAGGGGTTGAGCAGTACTTC. Amino acids: CASSQDLTGVEQYF.

CDR3 DNA sequence: TGCGCCAGCAGCCAGGGCCTTGGGGATACGCAGTATTTT. This codes for CASSQGLGDTQYF. The chain joins TRBV4-1 to TRBJ2-3, with D hard to call. Germline V gene lookup returns CDR1 MGHRA and CDR2 YSYEKL. V lost 3 bases to trimming and J lost 6 bases, with 10 bases between them. CDR3 length equals 13 residues.

This chain uses TRBV6-4 with TRBJ2-1; 8 nucleotides match TRBD2. From germline, CDR1 is MRHNA and CDR2 SNTAGT. Trimming cost V 0 bases and J 7 bases; bases outside gene matches: 11. The CDR3 extends over 17 amino acids. CDR3 nucleotide sequence: TGTGCCAGCAGTGACTCATGGGAAGCGGGAGTAAAAAATGAGCAGTTCTTC. It encodes CASSDSWEAGVKNEQFF.

The chain uses TRBV28 and TRBJ1-2; D is unclear. This CDR3 is built from 13 residues. Germline CDR1 and CDR2: MDHEN and SYDVKM. Deletions cut 2 bases from V and 0 bases from J, with 4 bases between. CDR3 loop: CASSLDPNYGYTF. The DNA for the CDR3 is TGTGCCAGCAGTTTAGACCCTAACTATGGCTACACCTTC.

The rearrangement links TRBV7-9 to TRBJ2-3; D possibly corresponds to TRBD2 (6 bases). CDR1 is SEHNR and CDR2 is FQNEAQ in the germline V gene (reference sequence). Deletions cut 5 bases from V and 3 bases from J, with 15 bases between. The CDR3 runs to 15 residues. This CDR3 is CASSPWAGSTDTQYF. The DNA of the CDR3 is TGTGCCAGCAGCCCCTGGGCGGGGAGTACAGATACGCAGTATTTT. Full variable domain (missing parts from reference TRBV7-9 and TRBJ2-3): DTGVSQNPRHKITKRGQNVTFRCDPISEHNRLYWYRQTLGQGPEFLTYFQNEAQLEKSRLLSDRFSAERPKGSFSTLEIQRTEQGDSAMYLCASSPWAGSTDTQYFGPGTRLTVL.

The rearrangement uses TRBV30 and TRBJ1-5, with D perhaps matching TRBD1 (5 bases). The germline V and J ends were trimmed by 5 bases and 6 bases, with 14 bases remaining between them. CDR1 GTSNPN and CDR2 SVGIG come from the germline V gene (reference sequence). The CDR3 covers 13 residues. The CDR3 region has the DNA TGTGCCTGGGGGGCGCCTGGGGGTCAGCCCCAGCATTTT. It codes for CAWGAPGGQPQHF.

The rearrangement uses TRBV6-5 and TRBJ2-7, with D possibly being TRBD1 or TRBD2 (5 bases each). Germline CDR1 reads MNHEY; CDR2 reads SVGAGI. The V gene lost 5 bases and the J gene lost 2 bases, with 13 bases spanning the gap. The CDR3 has 14 residues. CDR3 residues: CASSPSGQAYEQYF. The CDR3 DNA reads as TGTGCCAGCAGTCCATCGGGGCAAGCCTACGAGCAGTACTTC.

The CDR3 here is CASSDNRGARDEQYF. The CDR3 nucleotides are TGTGCCAGCAGTGATAACAGGGGAGCGAGGGACGAGCAGTACTTC. The chain carries TRBV2 and TRBJ2-7; 7 nucleotides line up with TRBD1. The germline CDR1 and CDR2 sequences are SNHLY and FYNNEI. Trimming removed 3 bases from V and 5 bases from J; junction bases left unmatched: 10. CDR3 length: 15 amino acids.

This clone occurred a few times. The chain uses TRBV19 and TRBJ2-5; D call uncertain. This CDR3 is built from 14 residues. Germline assignment: CDR1 LNHDA and CDR2 SQIVND (reference sequence). V shed 5 bases and J shed 2 bases, with 12 bases lying between them. CDR3 sequence (DNA): TGTGCCAGTAGTCCACGTGGGCAGCAAGAGACCCAGTACTTC. Amino acids: CASSPRGQQETQYF.

This clone was seen just once. The chain links TRBV6-1 to TRBJ2-5, with TRBD1 matching over 7 bases. The CDR3 loop spans 15 amino acids. After removal of 3 bases from V and 1 base from J, the junction contained 5 bases not matched to a gene. CDR1 is MNHNS and CDR2 is SASEGT in the germline V gene. CDR3 in amino acids: CASSDQTGTQETQYF. Here the CDR3 DNA reads TGTGCCAGCAGTGACCAGACAGGGACCCAAGAGACCCAGTACTTC.

The chain combines TRBV10-3 with TRBJ1-6, with unresolved D. The CDR3 is 17 amino acids. Trimming removed 0 bases from V and 0 bases from J, with 9 bases in between. Germline lookup yields CDR1 ENHRY and CDR2 SYGVKD. The CDR3 sequence: CAISESDQSSYNSPLHF. The DNA of the CDR3 is TGTGCCATCAGTGAGTCAGACCAGAGCTCCTATAATTCACCCCTCCACTTT.

This sequence joins TRBV19 and TRBJ1-2; TRBD1 matches 12 bases. The ends lost 4 bases at V and 8 bases at J; junction bases unmatched: 8. This CDR3 contains 15 residues. Germline V gene lookup returns CDR1 LNHDA and CDR2 SQIVND (reference sequence). CDR3 loop: CASSTEGQGARGYTF. As DNA, the CDR3 is TGTGCCAGTAGTACAGAGGGACAGGGGGCGCGAGGCTACACCTTC. Full variable domain (rest looked up from reference TRBV19 and TRBJ1-2): DGGITQSPKYLFRKEGQNVTLSCEQNLNHDAMYWYRQDPGQGLRLIYYSQIVNDFQKGDIAEGYSVSREKKESFPLTVTSAQKNPTAFYLCASSTEGQGARGYTFGSGTRLTVV.

The rearrangement joins TRBV21-1 to TRBJ1-3. TRBV21-1 is a pseudogene. CDR3 size: 16 residues. The CDR3 sequence is CASSGLSEVSGNTIYF. The CDR3 region has the DNA TGTGCCAGCAGCGGCCTCTCGGAGGTCTCTGGAAACACCATATATTTT.

The chain joins TRBV11-3 to TRBJ2-7; D tentatively reads TRBD1 or TRBD2 (5 bases each). This CDR3 is built from 15 residues. Per germline, CDR1 SGHNT and CDR2 YENEEA. Between the trimmed V and J ends, which lost 2 bases and 3 bases, there was a span of 14 bases. DNA for the CDR3: TGTGCCAGCAGCTTACCGGGACGAGGGAACTACGAGCAGTACTTC. It specifies CASSLPGRGNYEQYF.

The rearrangement joins TRBV5-1 to TRBJ1-1, with D possibly TRBD1 on 6 matching bases. Germline V gene sequence: CDR1 SGHRS, CDR2 YFSETQ. V was trimmed by 0 bases and J by 1 base, leaving 10 bases between them. This CDR3 has 15 amino acids. The CDR3 DNA reads as TGCGCCAGCAGCTTGGTACAGGGCGGGAACACTGAAGCTTTCTTT. Translation: CASSLVQGGNTEAFF.

The chain recombines TRBV5-1 with TRBJ2-1; 8 bases are shared with TRBD2. Germline lookup yields CDR1 SGHRS and CDR2 YFSETQ. This CDR3 has 16 residues. J gave up 5 bases and V 3 bases, and 10 bases lay outside the gene matches. CDR3 coding DNA: TGCGCCAGCAGCTCGGGACTAGTCTTGGGGAACAATGAGCAGTTCTTC. It translates to CASSSGLVLGNNEQFF. The variable domain in full, completed from reference TRBV5-1 and TRBJ2-1, reads KAGVTQTPRYLIKTRGQQVTLSCSPISGHRSVSWYQQTPGQGLQFLFEYFSETQRNKGNFPGRFSGRQFSNSRSEMNVSTLELGDSALYLCASSSGLVLGNNEQFFGPGTRLTVL.